Each of the 20 T cell receptor beta chains below was sequenced from the same sample in a study of control samples from healthy donors and cancer patients. TCRdb keeps only in-frame clones here, not all; method: immunoSEQ multiplex PCR. Here the sample spans 100,000 to 150,000 clones, around 92% being singletons. The sequencing sample was made of blood. These receptors were collected from a woman in her forties or fifties in good health.

The rearrangement links TRBV18 to TRBJ2-2, with D perhaps matching TRBD1 (5 bases). This CDR3 spans 15 amino acids. The germline V and J ends were trimmed by 2 bases and 0 bases, with 7 bases remaining between them. Germline V lookup: CDR1 KGHSH, CDR2 LQKENI. The CDR3 DNA sequence: TGTGCCAGCTCACCAACAGGAGCGAACACCGGGGAGCTGTTTTTT. Translation: CASSPTGANTGELFF.

The chain carries TRBV5-1 and TRBJ1-2, with a weak D call TRBD1 (6 bases). Trimming took off 7 bases at V and 5 bases at J, with 15 bases between the two ends. Germline V lookup: CDR1 SGHRS, CDR2 YFSETQ. The CDR3 loop spans 13 amino acids. In DNA, the CDR3 is TGCGCCAGCGGGGTGGGGGCCGGGTATGGCTACACCTTC. It is translated as CASGVGAGYGYTF.

The rearrangement joins TRBV18 to TRBJ2-7; D is perhaps TRBD1 (6 bases). Germline V lookup: CDR1 KGHSH, CDR2 LQKENI. V lost 3 bases to trimming and J lost 5 bases, with 8 bases between them. This CDR3 spans 12 amino acids. The chain's CDR3 is CASSPQGHEQYF. The CDR3 coding sequence is TGTGCCAGCTCACCTCAGGGGCACGAGCAGTACTTC.

The chain combines TRBV2 with TRBJ1-3; D gene unclear. Germline V gene sequence: CDR1 SNHLY, CDR2 FYNNEI. Trimming cost V 4 bases and J 4 bases, with 20 bases left between them. The CDR3 sequence is 17 residues long. The CDR3 coding sequence is TGTGCCAGCAGTGGATTGGTGGGAGAGTCTTCAGGAAACACCATATATTTT. It specifies CASSGLVGESSGNTIYF.

The chain carries TRBV4-1 and TRBJ1-4; 9 bases fit TRBD1. After removal of 0 bases from V and 8 bases from J, the junction contained 13 bases not matched to a gene. From germline, CDR1 is MGHRA and CDR2 YSYEKL. The CDR3 has 18 residues. The CDR3, as DNA: TGCGCCAGCAGCCAAGAGGAAGGACAGGGGAATTCGGAGGAAAAACTGTTTTTT. Translating gives CASSQEEGQGNSEEKLFF.

The chain employs TRBV6-5 and TRBJ2-2; TRBD2 matches at 14 bases. The germline V gene has CDR1 MNHEY and CDR2 SVGAGI. V lost 5 bases, J lost 7 bases, and 3 bases stayed unmatched. The CDR3 length is 15 residues. In DNA, the CDR3 is TGTGCCAGCAGTAAGGGACTAGCGGGAGTCGGGGAGCTGTTTTTT. Translated, it gives CASSKGLAGVGELFF.

The chain carries TRBV19 and TRBJ1-5; possible D gene TRBD1, 6 bases. Germline V gene data show CDR1 as LNHDA and CDR2 as SQIVND (reference sequence). The V gene lost 9 bases and the J gene lost 6 bases, with 18 bases spanning the gap. The CDR3 runs 14 residues. The CDR3 DNA follows: TGTGCCAGCAAACCACAGGGAGGGGGTCAGCCCCAGCATTTT. Translated, it gives CASKPQGGGQPQHF.

V gene TRBV20-1 combines with J gene TRBJ1-2; TRBD1 agrees at 9 bases. The V gene's germline CDR1 is DFQATT and CDR2 SNEGSKA (reference sequence). With 3 bases clipped from V and 0 bases from J, the junction kept 8 bases outside the gene matches. The CDR3 is 16 amino acids. This CDR3 reads CSASVGTGRANYGYTF. In DNA, the CDR3 is TGCAGTGCTAGTGTCGGGACAGGGAGAGCTAACTATGGCTACACCTTC.

This chain connects TRBV9 to TRBJ1-2, with 8 bases that match TRBD1. This CDR3 region has 14 residues. V lost 2 bases and J lost 8; bases outside the gene matches: 8. Germline V lookup: CDR1 SGDLS, CDR2 YYNGEE. In DNA, the CDR3 is TGTGCCAGCAGCGTCGCGCAGGGGGCATGGGGCTACACCTTC. Translation gives CASSVAQGAWGYTF.

The chain has TRBV30 and TRBJ2-5; D not resolved. CDR1 GTSNPN and CDR2 SVGIG come from the germline V gene (reference sequence). Trimming pared 2 bases from V and 4 bases from J, leaving 14 bases between. The CDR3 extends over 14 amino acids. CDR3 loop: CAWSPRNSRETQYF. The CDR3 DNA is TGTGCCTGGAGTCCCCGTAATAGCAGAGAGACCCAGTACTTC.

The CDR3 nucleotides read TGCGCCAGCAGTAGCAAGAACACTGAAGCTTTCTTT. Amino acids: CASSSKNTEAFF. The rearrangement joins TRBV10-2 to TRBJ1-1, with D hard to call. Germline assignment: CDR1 WSHSY and CDR2 SAAADI. Trimming removed 5 bases at V and 1 base at J, with 5 bases between. This CDR3 has 12 residues.

The V call is TRBV6-4, the J call TRBJ1-1, with 8 nucleotides matching TRBD1. V gave up 3 bases and J gave up 9 bases; unmatched junction bases: 9. The CDR3 has 14 amino acids. The V gene's germline CDR1 is MRHNA and CDR2 SNTAGT. In nucleotides, the CDR3 is TGTGCCAGCAGTGAATACAGTGGACAGGGAAAAGCTTTCTTT. It encodes CASSEYSGQGKAFF.

The V and J genes are TRBV30 and TRBJ1-4; TRBD1 might be the D (5 bases). In germline, CDR1 is GTSNPN, CDR2 SVGIG (reference sequence). The CDR3 is 15 amino acids. With 2 bases removed from V and 8 bases from J, the gap between germline ends came to 18 bases. The CDR3 region is CAWSPQDKIREKLFF. In DNA, the CDR3 is TGTGCCTGGAGTCCCCAGGACAAGATAAGGGAAAAACTGTTTTTT.

The CDR3, as DNA: TGTGCCAGCACTAGAGGGGGGGCCTACAATGAGCAGTTCTTC. Its protein is CASTRGGAYNEQFF. This chain joins TRBV2 and TRBJ2-1; D possibly corresponds to TRBD2 (7 bases). Trimming stripped 7 bases from V and 2 bases from J, with 12 bases between. CDR1 SNHLY and CDR2 FYNNEI come from the germline V gene. The CDR3 totals 14 residues.

Written as DNA, the CDR3 is TGTGCCAGCAGCCACCCCCGCGAAGCTTTCTTT. Its protein is CASSHPREAFF. The rearrangement joins TRBV28 to TRBJ1-1; D remains unclear. Germline V gene sequence: CDR1 MDHEN, CDR2 SYDVKM. The CDR3 has 11 amino acids. The V gene lost 6 bases and the J gene lost 8 bases, with 10 bases spanning the gap.

This sequence joins TRBV6-5 and TRBJ1-2, with TRBD1 matching 7 bases. The V segment lost 6 bases and the J segment 2 bases; nucleotides outside the gene matches: 3. CDR3 length: 13 amino acids. Germline V gene data show CDR1 as MNHEY and CDR2 as SVGAGI. CDR3 protein: CASSPDRNYGYTF. In DNA, the CDR3 is TGTGCCAGCAGCCCGGACAGGAACTATGGCTACACCTTC.

Worth noting for this clone: At one of its ends the junction is not consistent with the germline gene, which may arise from a read error. The CDR3 spells CAGSETNRIGGYTF. For the CDR3, the DNA is TGTGCCGGCAGTGAAACTAACCGGATAGGCGGCTACACCTTC. The genes are TRBV2 and TRBJ1-2; D remains unclear. The CDR3 is 14 amino acids. Germline CDR1 reads SNHLY; CDR2 reads FYNNEI.

The rearrangement links TRBV18 to TRBJ1-2, with D possibly TRBD1 on 5 matching bases. In germline, CDR1 is KGHSH, CDR2 LQKENI. This CDR3 is 14 amino acids long. The V end lost 5 bases, the J end lost 8 bases, and 18 bases lay between the germline ends. CDR3 nucleotides: TGTGCCAGCTCAGCGGATTTGGACACGTCGGGCTACACCTTC. It specifies CASSADLDTSGYTF.

The chain links TRBV18 to TRBJ1-1; the D is unclear. This CDR3 has 15 residues. With 0 bases removed from V and 2 bases from J, the gap between germline ends came to 10 bases. In germline, CDR1 is KGHSH, CDR2 LQKENI. CDR3 DNA sequence: TGTGCCAGCTCACCACCGACGAAATTCAACACTGAAGCTTTCTTT. This translates into CASSPPTKFNTEAFF.

This chain joins TRBV7-9 and TRBJ1-5; 9 bases line up with TRBD1. Germline CDR1 and CDR2: SEHNR and FQNEAQ (reference sequence). This CDR3 is 15 amino acids long. The trim removed 2 bases at V and 8 bases at J, leaving 7 bases unmatched. This chain's CDR3 is CASSLRDRESEPQHF. The CDR3 DNA sequence: TGTGCCAGCAGCTTAAGGGACAGGGAGTCGGAGCCCCAGCATTTT.